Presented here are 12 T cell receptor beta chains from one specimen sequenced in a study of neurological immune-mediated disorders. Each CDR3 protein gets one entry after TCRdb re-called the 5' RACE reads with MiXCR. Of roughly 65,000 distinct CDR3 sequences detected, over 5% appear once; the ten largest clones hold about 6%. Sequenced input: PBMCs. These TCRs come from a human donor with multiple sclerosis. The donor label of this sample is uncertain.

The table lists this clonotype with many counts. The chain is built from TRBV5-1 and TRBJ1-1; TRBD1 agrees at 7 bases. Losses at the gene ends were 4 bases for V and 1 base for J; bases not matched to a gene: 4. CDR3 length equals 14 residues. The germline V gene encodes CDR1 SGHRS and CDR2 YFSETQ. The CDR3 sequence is CASSRGTANTEAFF. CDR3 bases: TGCGCCAGCAGCCGTGGGACAGCGAACACTGAAGCTTTCTTT.

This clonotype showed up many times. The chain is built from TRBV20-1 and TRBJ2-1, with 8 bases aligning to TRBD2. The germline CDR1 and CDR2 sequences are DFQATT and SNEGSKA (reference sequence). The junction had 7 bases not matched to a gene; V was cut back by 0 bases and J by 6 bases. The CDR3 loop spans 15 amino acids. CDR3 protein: CSARESGGALNEQFF. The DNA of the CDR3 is TGCAGTGCTAGAGAGTCCGGGGGGGCCCTCAATGAGCAGTTCTTC.

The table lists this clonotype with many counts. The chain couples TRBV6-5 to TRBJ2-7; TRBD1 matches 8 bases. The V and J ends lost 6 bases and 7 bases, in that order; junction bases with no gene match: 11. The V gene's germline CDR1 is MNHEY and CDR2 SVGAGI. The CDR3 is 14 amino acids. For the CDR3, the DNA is TGTGCCAGCAGCGGGACAGGTCCTGAGGGAGAGCAGTACTTC. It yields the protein CASSGTGPEGEQYF.

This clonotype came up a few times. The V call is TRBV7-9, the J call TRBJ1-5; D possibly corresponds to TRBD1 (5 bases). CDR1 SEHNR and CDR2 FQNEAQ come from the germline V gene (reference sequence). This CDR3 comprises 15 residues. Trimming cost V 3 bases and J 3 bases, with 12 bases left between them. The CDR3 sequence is CASSFGDSYNQPQHF. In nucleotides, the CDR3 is TGTGCCAGCAGCTTTGGTGACAGTTACAATCAGCCCCAGCATTTT.

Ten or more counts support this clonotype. CDR3 sequence: CASSQDFGTEAFF. The CDR3 coding sequence is TGTGCCAGCAGCCAAGATTTCGGTACTGAAGCTTTCTTT. The chain employs TRBV14 and TRBJ1-1; the D is unclear. Germline V lookup: CDR1 SGHDN, CDR2 FVKESK. V was pared by 0 bases and J by 5 bases, with 7 bases between. The CDR3 is 13 residues long.

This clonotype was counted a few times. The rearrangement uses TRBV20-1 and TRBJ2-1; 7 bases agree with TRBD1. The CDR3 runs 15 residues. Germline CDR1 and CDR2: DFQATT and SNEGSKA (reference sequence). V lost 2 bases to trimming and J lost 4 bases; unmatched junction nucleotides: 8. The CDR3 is CSARKRDSGYNEQFF. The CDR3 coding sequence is TGCAGTGCTAGAAAACGGGACAGTGGATACAATGAGCAGTTCTTC.

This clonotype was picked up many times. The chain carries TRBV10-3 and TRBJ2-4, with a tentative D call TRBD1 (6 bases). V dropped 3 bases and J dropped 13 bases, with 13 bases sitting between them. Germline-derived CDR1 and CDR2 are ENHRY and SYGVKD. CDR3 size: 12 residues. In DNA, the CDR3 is TGTGCCATCAGTGACTCAGGGGTTGTACAGTACTTC. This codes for CAISDSGVVQYF.

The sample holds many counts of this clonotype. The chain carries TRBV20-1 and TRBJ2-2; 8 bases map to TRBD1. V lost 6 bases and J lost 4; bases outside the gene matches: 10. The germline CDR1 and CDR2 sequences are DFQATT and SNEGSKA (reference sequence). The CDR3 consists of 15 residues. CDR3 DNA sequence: TGCAGTGCATCAGGGGGCGCGATGGTCACCGGGGAGCTGTTTTTT. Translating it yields CSASGGAMVTGELFF.

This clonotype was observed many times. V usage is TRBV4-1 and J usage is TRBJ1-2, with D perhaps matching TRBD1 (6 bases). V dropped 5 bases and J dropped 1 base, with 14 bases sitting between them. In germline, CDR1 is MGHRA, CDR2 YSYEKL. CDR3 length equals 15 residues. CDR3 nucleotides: TGCGCCAGCAGCTTCCGGGACACCGATAACTATGGCTACACCTTC. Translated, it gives CASSFRDTDNYGYTF.

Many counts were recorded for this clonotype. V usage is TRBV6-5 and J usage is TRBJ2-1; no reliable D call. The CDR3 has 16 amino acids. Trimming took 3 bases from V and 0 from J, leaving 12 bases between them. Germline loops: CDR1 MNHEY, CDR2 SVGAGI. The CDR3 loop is CASSYGIGSSYNEQFF. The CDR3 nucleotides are TGTGCCAGCAGTTATGGGATCGGCAGCTCCTACAATGAGCAGTTCTTC.

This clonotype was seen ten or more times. The CDR3 nucleotides read TGTGCCAGCAGCTTTTGGCCAAGCACAGATACGCAGTATTTT. It is translated as CASSFWPSTDTQYF. The chain joins TRBV7-9 to TRBJ2-3; D is uncertain. The CDR3 covers 14 residues. The germline gives CDR1 SEHNR, CDR2 FQNEAQ (reference sequence). V lost 3 bases to trimming and J lost 0 bases, with 7 bases between them.

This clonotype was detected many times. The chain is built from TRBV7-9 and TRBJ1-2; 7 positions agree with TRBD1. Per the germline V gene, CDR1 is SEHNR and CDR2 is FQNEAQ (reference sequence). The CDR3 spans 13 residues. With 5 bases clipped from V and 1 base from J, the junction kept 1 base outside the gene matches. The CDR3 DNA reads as TGTGCCAGCAGCCGACAGGGTAACTATGGCTACACCTTC. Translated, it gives CASSRQGNYGYTF. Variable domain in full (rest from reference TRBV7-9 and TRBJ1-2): DTGVSQNPRHKITKRGQNVTFRCDPISEHNRLYWYRQTLGQGPEFLTYFQNEAQLEKSRLLSDRFSAERPKGSFSTLEIQRTEQGDSAMYLCASSRQGNYGYTFGSGTRLTVV.